This TCR beta chain emerged from a study of OX40 agonist ivuxolimab in advanced cancers. Study-level findings and limits: The CD4+ and CD8+ T cells in the blood had expanded clonally by week 6 at 0.1 to 3.0 mg/kg. Researchers did not determine the expanded peripheral T cells' antigen specificity.

Here immunoSEQ multiplex PCR was the method, and the copy in TCRdb shows in-frame clones only, minus some. The repertoire consists of roughly 10,000 clones, with 66% occurring once and the leading ten covering roughly 24%. The V and J ends lost 6 bases and 1 base respectively, with 13 bases between them. Germline V CDR1 and CDR2: SGHDT, YYEEEE. CDR3 size: 14 residues. Only a few counts were recorded for this clone. Its specificity is unknown. The sequence came from an adult with an advanced solid tumor such as melanoma, head and neck, liver or kidney cancer. The source was CD4+ or CD8+ T cells sorted from blood, collected in a trial of the OX40 agonist ivuxolimab. The V gene is TRBV5-6, the J gene TRBJ2-5; unclear D gene. Written as DNA, the CDR3 is TGTGCCAGCAACTCGGAGCAATTCCAAGAGACCCAGTACTTC. This encodes CASNSEQFQETQYF.